Given below is one T cell receptor (beta chain) in context. These data come from a study of blood T cell repertoires in COVID-19. Profiled with immunoSEQ multiplex PCR; TCRdb holds only in-frame clones, not every one. Of about 330,000 clones listed, more than 70% were seen once; the top ten hold 1.6%. CDR3 length equals 15 residues. Looked up from germline, CDR1 is SGHRS and CDR2 is YFSETQ. The V gene end was trimmed by 4 bases and the J gene end by 8 bases; junction bases not matched to a gene: 7. The sequence was collected from a woman in her forties or fifties with acute or convalescent COVID-19. The rearrangement links TRBV5-1 to TRBJ2-2, with 11 nucleotides matching TRBD1. The material sequenced was peripheral blood. Here the CDR3 DNA reads TGCGCCAGCAGCCTACGGGACAGGGGGACAGGGGAGCTGTTTTTT. Amino acids: CASSLRDRGTGELFF.